This TCR beta chain came from a study of T cells in Graves' hyperthyroidism and ophthalmopathy. Across the study: Initial diagnosis, before any treatment, was when peripheral blood was collected.

Diagnoses were made from clinical symptoms, serum measures (thyroxine and TRAb), thyroid ultrasound and orbital computed tomography. Overall study results and limits: Ophthalmopathy cases were set apart from stable hyperthyroidism by a 13 V-J model. Expanded thyroid clonotypes (above 0.001) were mostly also found in blood.

TCR beta CDR3 region amplification was performed from RNA transcripts. HTBI primers were the set used in a first-round RT-PCR of the TCR CDR3. One entry per CDR3 protein results from TCRdb running MiXCR on the multiplex PCR reads. The sample holds about 520,000 distinct CDR3 sequences, roughly 25% seen once. On this clonotype: Antigen specificity is unknown.

The sample was blood. This TCR came from a woman aged 30 to 39 with Graves' ophthalmopathy.

The CDR3 DNA sequence: TGTGCCAGCAGTTACTCCGCCGGAAATAGCAATCAGCCCCAGCATTTT. Translation gives CASSYSAGNSNQPQHF. The rearrangement joins TRBV6-2 or TRBV6-3 to TRBJ1-5; D not certain. V lost 0 bases to trimming and J lost 0 bases, with 9 bases between them. CDR1 and CDR2 (germline): MNHEY, SVGEGT. This CDR3 region has 16 residues.